This TCR beta chain was recorded in a study of graft-versus-host responses after intestinal transplantation. The protocol was immunoSEQ multiplex PCR, while the TCRdb copy is restricted to in-frame clones and leaves out a portion. The profile covers around 100,000 clones, with 85% to 95% appearing a single time and approximately 0.25% taken by the ten largest. The study, taken as a whole, reports: Levels of circulating GvH clones at their peak were associated with early post-transplant HvG declines.

Germline V gene sequence: CDR1 ENHRY, CDR2 SYGVKD. The CDR3 has 14 residues. Trimming cost V 3 bases and J 3 bases, with 11 bases left between them. Comments on this clone: Antigen specificity is unknown.

The chain employs TRBV10-3 and TRBJ1-2, with a tentative D call TRBD1 (6 bases). The TCR was taken from a human donor who was the organ donor for an intestinal transplant. The sequences come from unstimulated CD4+ T cells sorted from spleen or lymph node cells, collected before transplant. CDR3 protein: CAISEYREDYGYTF. As DNA, the CDR3 is TGTGCCATCAGTGAATACAGGGAGGACTATGGCTACACCTTC.